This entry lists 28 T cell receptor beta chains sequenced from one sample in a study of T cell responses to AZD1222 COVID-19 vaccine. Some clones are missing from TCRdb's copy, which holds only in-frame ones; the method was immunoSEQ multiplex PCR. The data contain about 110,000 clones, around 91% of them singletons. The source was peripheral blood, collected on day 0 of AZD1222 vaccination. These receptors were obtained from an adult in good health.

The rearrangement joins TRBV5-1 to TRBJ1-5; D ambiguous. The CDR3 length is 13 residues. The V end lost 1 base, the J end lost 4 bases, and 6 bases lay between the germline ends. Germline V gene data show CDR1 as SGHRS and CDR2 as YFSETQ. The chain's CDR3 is CASSLTGNQPQHF. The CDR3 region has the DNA TGCGCCAGCAGCTTGACTGGGAATCAGCCCCAGCATTTT.

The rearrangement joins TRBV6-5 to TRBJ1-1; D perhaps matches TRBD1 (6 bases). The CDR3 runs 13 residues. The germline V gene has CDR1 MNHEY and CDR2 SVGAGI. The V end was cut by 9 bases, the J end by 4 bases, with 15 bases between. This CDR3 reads CARSQGYGTEAFF. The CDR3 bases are TGTGCCAGATCACAGGGATACGGCACTGAAGCTTTCTTT.

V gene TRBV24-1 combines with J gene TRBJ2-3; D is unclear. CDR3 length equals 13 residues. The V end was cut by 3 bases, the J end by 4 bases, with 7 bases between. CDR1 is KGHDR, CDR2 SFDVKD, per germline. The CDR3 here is CATSDRASDTQYF. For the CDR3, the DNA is TGTGCCACCAGTGATAGGGCCTCAGATACGCAGTATTTT.

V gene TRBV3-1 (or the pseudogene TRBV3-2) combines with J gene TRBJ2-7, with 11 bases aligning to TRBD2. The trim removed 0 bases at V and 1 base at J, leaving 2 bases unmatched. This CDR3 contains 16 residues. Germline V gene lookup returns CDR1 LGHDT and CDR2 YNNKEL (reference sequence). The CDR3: CASSQDLAGGSYEQYF. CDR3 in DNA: TGTGCCAGCAGCCAAGACCTAGCGGGGGGTTCCTACGAGCAGTACTTC.

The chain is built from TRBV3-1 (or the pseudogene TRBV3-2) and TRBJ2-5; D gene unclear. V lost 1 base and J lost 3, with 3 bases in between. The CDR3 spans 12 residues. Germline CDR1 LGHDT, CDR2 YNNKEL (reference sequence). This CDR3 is CASSQAEETQYF. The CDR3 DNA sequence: TGTGCCAGCAGCCAAGCGGAAGAGACCCAGTACTTC.

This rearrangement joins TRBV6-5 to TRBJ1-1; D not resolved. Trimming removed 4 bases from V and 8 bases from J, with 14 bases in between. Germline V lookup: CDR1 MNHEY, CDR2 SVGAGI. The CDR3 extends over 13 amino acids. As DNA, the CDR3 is TGTGCCAGCAGTTCGTCGTTCGGGCAGGAAGCTTTCTTT. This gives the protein CASSSSFGQEAFF.

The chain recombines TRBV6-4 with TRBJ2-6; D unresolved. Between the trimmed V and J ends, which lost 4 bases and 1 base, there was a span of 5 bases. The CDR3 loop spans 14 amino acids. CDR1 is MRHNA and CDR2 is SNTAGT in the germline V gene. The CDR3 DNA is TGTGCCAGCAGTGCTTCTTCTGGGGCCAACGTCCTGACTTTC. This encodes CASSASSGANVLTF.

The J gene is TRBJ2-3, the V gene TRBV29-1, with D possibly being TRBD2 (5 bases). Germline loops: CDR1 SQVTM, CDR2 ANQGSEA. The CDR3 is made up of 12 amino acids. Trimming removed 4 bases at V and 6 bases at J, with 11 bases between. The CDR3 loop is CSVGYPGDTQYF. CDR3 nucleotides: TGCAGCGTTGGCTACCCGGGGGATACGCAGTATTTT.

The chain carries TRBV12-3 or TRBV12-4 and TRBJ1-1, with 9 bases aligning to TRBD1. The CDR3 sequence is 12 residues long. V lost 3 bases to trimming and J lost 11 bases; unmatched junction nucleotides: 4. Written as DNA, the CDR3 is TGTGCCAGCAGTTTGACAGGGGGGCCGGCTTTCTTT. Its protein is CASSLTGGPAFF.

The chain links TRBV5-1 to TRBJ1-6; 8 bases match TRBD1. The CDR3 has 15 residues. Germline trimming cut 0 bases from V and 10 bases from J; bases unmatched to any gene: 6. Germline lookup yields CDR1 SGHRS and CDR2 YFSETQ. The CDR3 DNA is TGCGCCAGCAGCTTGGCCGGACAGGGCAGGTCACCCCTCCACTTT. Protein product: CASSLAGQGRSPLHF.

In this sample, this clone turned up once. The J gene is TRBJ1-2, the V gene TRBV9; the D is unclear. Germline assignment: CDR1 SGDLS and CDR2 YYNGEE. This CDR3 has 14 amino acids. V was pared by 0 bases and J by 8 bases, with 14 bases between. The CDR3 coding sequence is TGTGCCAGCAGCGTAGTCGGAGGGTCAAAAGGCTACACCTTC. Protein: CASSVVGGSKGYTF.

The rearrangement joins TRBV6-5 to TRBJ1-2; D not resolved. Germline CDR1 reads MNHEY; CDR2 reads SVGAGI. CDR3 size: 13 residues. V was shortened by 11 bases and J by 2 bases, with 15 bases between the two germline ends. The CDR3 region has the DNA TGTGCCGGCACAGTCGTAGGCAACTATGGCTACACCTTC. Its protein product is CAGTVVGNYGYTF.

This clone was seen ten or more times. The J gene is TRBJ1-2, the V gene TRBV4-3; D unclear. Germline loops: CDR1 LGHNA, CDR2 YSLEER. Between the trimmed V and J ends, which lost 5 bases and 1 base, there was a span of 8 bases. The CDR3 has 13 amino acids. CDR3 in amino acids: CASSLEGNYGYTF. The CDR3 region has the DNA TGCGCCAGCAGCTTGGAGGGTAACTATGGCTACACCTTC.

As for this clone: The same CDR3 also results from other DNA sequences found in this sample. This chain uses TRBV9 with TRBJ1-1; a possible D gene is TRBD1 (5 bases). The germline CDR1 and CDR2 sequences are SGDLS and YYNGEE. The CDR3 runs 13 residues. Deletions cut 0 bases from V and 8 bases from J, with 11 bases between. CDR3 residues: CASSVAGGREAFF. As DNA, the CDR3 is TGTGCCAGCAGCGTAGCTGGGGGGAGGGAAGCTTTCTTT.

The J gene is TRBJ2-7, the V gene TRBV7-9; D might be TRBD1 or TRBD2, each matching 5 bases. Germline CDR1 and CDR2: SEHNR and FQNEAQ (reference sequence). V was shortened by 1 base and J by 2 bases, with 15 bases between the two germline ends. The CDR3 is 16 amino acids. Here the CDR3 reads CASSLDRWDGPYEQYF. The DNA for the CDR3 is TGTGCCAGCAGCTTAGACCGGTGGGACGGACCCTACGAGCAGTACTTC.

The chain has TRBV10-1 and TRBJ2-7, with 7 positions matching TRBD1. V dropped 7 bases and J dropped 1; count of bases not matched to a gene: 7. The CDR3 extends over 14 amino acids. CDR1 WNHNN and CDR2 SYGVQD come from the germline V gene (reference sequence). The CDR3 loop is CASKRQGGSYEQYF. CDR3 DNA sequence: TGCGCCAGCAAGAGACAGGGTGGGTCCTACGAGCAGTACTTC.

This chain's CDR3 is CASRYQSDTQYF. CDR3 nucleotide sequence: TGTGCCAGCAGGTATCAGTCAGATACGCAGTATTTT. The chain uses TRBV13 and TRBJ2-3; no firm D call. This CDR3 region has 12 residues. Looked up from germline, CDR1 is PRHDT and CDR2 is FYEKMQ (reference sequence). Deletions cut 6 bases from V and 4 bases from J, with 8 bases between.

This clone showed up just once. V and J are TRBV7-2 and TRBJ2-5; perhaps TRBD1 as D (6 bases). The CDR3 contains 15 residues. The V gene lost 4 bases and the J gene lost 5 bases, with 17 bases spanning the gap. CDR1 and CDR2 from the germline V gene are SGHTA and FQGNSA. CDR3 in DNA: TGTGCCAGCAGCTCACTTTGGGGGCCGGGGGAGACCCAGTACTTC. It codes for CASSSLWGPGETQYF.

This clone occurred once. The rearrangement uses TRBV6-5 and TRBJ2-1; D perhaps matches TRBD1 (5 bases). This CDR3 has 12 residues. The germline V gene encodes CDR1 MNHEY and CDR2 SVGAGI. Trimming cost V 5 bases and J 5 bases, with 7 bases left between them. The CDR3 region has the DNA TGTGCCAGCAGTCCCAGGGACAATGAGCAGTTCTTC. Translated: CASSPRDNEQFF.

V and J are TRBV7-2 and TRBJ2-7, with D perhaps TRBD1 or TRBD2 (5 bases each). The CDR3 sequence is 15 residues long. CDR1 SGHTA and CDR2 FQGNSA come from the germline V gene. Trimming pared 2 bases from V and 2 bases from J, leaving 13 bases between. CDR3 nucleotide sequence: TGTGCCAGCAGCTTATCCGGGACGGAAACCTACGAGCAGTACTTC. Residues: CASSLSGTETYEQYF.

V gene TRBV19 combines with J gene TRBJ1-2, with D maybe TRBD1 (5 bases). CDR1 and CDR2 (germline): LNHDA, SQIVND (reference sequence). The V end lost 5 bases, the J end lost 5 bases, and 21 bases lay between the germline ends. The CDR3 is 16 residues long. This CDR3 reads CASSAGGSAGRYGYTF. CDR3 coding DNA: TGTGCCAGTAGTGCGGGGGGTTCGGCTGGAAGGTATGGCTACACCTTC. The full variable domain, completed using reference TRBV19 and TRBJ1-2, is DGGITQSPKYLFRKEGQNVTLSCEQNLNHDAMYWYRQDPGQGLRLIYYSQIVNDFQKGDIAEGYSVSREKKESFPLTVTSAQKNPTAFYLCASSAGGSAGRYGYTFGSGTRLTVV.

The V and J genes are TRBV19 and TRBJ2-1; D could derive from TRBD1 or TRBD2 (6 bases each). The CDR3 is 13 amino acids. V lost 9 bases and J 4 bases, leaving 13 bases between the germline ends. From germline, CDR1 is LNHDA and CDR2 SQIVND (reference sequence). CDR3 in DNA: TGTGCCAGCAACTTAGGGGGGTACAATGAGCAGTTCTTC. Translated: CASNLGGYNEQFF.

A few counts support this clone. Here the CDR3 reads CASSLALRELFF. In DNA, the CDR3 is TGTGCCAGCAGTTTAGCGCTGAGGGAGCTGTTTTTT. The rearrangement links TRBV12-3 or TRBV12-4 to TRBJ2-2; D call uncertain. This CDR3 has 12 residues. The ends were cut back, 0 bases at V and 9 bases at J, with 5 bases in the middle.

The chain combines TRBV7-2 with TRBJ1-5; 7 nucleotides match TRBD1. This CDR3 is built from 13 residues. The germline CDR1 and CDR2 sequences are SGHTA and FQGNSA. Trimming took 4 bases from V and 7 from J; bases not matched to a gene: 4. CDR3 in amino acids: CASSWGQQQPQHF. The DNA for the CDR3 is TGTGCCAGCAGCTGGGGACAGCAACAGCCCCAGCATTTT.

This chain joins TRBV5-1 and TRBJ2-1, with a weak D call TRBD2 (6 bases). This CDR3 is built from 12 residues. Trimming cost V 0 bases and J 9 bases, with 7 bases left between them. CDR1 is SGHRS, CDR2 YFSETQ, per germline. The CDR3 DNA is TGCGCCAGCAGCTTGGTGGAGGGTGAGCAGTTCTTC. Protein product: CASSLVEGEQFF.

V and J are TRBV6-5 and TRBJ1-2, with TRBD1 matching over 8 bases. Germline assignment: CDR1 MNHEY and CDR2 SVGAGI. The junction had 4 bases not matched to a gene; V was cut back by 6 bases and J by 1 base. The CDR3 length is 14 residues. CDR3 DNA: TGTGCCAGCAGGCAGGGGGCCAATAACTATGGCTACACCTTC. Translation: CASRQGANNYGYTF.

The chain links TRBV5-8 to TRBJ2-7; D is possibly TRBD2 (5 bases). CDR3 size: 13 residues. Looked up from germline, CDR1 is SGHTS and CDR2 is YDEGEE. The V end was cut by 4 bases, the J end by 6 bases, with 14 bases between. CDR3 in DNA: TGTGCCAGCAGCCGAGGGATCTACGGCGAGCAGTACTTC. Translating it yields CASSRGIYGEQYF. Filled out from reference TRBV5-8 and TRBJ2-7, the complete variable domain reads EAGVTQSPTHLIKTRGQQATLRCSPISGHTSVYWYQQALGLGLQFLLWYDEGEERNRGNFPPRFSGRQFPNYSSELNVNALELEDSALYLCASSRGIYGEQYFGPGTRLTVT.

CDR3 DNA sequence: TGTGCCAGTAGTATTGGGCGAGCGGGGAAGAGGTTGAGCACAGATACGCAGTATTTT. It yields the protein CASSIGRAGKRLSTDTQYF. The gene calls are TRBV19 and TRBJ2-3, with 7 bases fitting TRBD2. The CDR3 extends over 19 amino acids. J lost 0 bases, V lost 3 bases, and 15 bases had no gene match. Germline V CDR1 and CDR2: LNHDA, SQIVND (reference sequence).